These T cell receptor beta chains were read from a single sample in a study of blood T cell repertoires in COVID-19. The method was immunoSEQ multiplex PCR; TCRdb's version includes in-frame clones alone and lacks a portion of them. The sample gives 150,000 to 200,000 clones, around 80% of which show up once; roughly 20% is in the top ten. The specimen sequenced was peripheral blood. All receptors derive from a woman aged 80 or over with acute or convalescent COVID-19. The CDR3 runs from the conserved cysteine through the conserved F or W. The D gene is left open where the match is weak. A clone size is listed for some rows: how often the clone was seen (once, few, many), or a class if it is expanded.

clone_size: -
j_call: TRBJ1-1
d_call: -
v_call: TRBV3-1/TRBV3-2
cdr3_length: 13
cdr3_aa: CASRPGGENEAFF
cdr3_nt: TGTGCCAGCAGGCCGGGAGGGGAGAATGAAGCTTTCTTT

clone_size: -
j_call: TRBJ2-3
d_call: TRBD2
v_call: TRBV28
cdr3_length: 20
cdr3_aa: CATLSGGGHRTSGRADTQYF
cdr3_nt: TGTGCCACACTAAGTGGCGGAGGACACAGGACTAGCGGGCGAGCAGATACGCAGTATTTT

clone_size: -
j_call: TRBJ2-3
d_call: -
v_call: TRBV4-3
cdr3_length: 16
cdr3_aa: CASSQAAGVSTDTQYF
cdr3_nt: TGCGCCAGCAGCCAAGCCGCAGGGGTCTCCACAGATACGCAGTATTTT

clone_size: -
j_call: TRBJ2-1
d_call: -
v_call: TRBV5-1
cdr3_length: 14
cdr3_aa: CASSLALAPNEQFF
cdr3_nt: TGCGCCAGCAGCTTGGCCCTAGCTCCCAATGAGCAGTTCTTC

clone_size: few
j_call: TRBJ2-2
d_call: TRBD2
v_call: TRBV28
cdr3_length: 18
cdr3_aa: CASSLWAGGGSGTGELFF
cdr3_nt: TGTGCCAGCAGTTTATGGGCGGGAGGCGGGAGCGGAACCGGGGAGCTGTTTTTT

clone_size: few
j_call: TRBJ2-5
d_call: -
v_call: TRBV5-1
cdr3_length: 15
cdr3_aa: CASSLRGSNQETQYF
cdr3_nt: TGCGCCAGCAGCTTGAGGGGATCGAACCAAGAGACCCAGTACTTC

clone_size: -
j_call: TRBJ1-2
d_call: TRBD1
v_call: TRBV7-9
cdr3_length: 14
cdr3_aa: CASSQTGGGYGYTF
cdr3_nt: TGTGCCAGCAGCCAGACAGGGGGGGGCTATGGCTACACCTTC

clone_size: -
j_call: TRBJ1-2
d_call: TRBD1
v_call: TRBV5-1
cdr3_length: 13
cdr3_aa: CASSLVTGYGYTF
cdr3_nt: TGCGCCAGCAGCTTGGTGACAGGGTACGGCTACACCTTC

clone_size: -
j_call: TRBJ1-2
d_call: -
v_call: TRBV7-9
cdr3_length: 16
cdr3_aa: CASSLVSGGTNYGYTF
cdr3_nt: TGTGCCAGCAGCTTAGTGTCAGGAGGGACTAACTATGGCTACACCTTC

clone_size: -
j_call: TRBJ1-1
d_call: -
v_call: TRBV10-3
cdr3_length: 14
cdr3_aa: CAITLGHMNTEAFF
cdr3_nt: TGTGCCATCACCTTGGGACATATGAACACTGAAGCTTTCTTT

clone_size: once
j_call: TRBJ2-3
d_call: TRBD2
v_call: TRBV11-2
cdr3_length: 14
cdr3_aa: CASSFETSGYTQYF
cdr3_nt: TGTGCCAGCAGCTTTGAGACTAGCGGATATACGCAGTATTTT

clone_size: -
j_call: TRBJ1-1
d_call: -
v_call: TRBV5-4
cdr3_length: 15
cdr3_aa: CASSWGLGGHTEAFF
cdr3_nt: TGTGCCAGCAGCTGGGGACTTGGGGGACACACTGAAGCTTTCTTT

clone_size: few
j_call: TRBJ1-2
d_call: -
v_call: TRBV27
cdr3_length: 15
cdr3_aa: CASSLSSGASYGYTF
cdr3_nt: TGTGCCAGCAGTTTATCTTCAGGGGCGTCCTATGGCTACACCTTC

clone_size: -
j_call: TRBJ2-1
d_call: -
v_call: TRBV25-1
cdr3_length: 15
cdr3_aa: CASSPRLAGISEQFF
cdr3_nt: TGTGCCAGCAGCCCGCGTCTAGCTGGGATCAGTGAGCAGTTCTTC

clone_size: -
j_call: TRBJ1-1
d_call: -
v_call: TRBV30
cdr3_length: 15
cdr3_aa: CAWSSGGGPRPKAFF
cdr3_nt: TGTGCCTGGAGTTCAGGCGGGGGGCCCAGGCCTAAAGCTTTCTTT

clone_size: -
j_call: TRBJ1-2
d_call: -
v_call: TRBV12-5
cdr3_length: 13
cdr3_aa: CASGLTGHYGYTF
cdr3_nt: TGTGCTAGTGGTTTGACAGGGCACTATGGCTACACCTTC

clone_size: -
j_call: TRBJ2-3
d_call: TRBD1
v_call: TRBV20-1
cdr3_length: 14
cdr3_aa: CSASSRGFRDTQYF
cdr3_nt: TGCAGTGCTAGTAGCAGGGGGTTTCGAGATACGCAGTATTTT

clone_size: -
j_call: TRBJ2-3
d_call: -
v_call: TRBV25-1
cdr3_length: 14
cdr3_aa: CASSESMGTSAQYF
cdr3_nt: TGTGCCAGCAGTGAATCGATGGGGACATCGGCGCAGTATTTT

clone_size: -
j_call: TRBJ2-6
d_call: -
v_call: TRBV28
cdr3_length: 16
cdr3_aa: CASNRPGVDGANVLTF
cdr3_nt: TGTGCCAGCAACCGCCCGGGGGTCGACGGGGCCAACGTCCTGACTTTC

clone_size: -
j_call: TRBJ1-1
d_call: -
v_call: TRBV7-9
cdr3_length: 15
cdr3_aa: CASSLGLTVGTEAFF
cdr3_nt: TGTGCCAGCAGCTTAGGCCTAACAGTGGGCACTGAAGCTTTCTTT

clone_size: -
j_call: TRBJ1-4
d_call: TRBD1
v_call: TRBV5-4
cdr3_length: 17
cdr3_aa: CASSLGKGGSFNEKLFF
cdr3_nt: TGTGCCAGCAGCTTGGGTAAAGGGGGCTCCTTTAATGAAAAACTGTTTTTT

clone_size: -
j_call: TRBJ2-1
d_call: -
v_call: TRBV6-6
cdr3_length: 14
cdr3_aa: CASRGPGLVNEQFF
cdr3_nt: TGTGCCAGCAGAGGCCCGGGTCTGGTCAATGAGCAGTTCTTC

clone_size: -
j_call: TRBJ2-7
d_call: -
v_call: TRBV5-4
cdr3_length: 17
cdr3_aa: CASSLGNPGTFVYEQYF
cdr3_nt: TGTGCCAGCAGCTTGGGCAACCCGGGGACTTTTGTCTACGAGCAGTACTTC

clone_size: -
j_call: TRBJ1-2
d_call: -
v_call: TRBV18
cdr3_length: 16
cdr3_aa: CASSPKADSLNYGYTF
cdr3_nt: TGTGCCAGCTCACCAAAGGCGGACAGTCTTAACTATGGCTACACCTTC

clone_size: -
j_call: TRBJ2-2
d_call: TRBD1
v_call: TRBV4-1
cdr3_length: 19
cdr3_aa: CASSPRGPGGLSSTGELFF
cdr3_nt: TGCGCCAGCAGCCCCCGGGGTCCAGGGGGCCTGAGTAGCACCGGGGAGCTGTTTTTT

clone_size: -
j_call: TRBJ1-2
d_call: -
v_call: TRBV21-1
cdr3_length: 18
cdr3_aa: CASSNGPMGQSRPYGYTF
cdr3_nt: TGTGCCAGCAGCAACGGGCCCATGGGACAGAGTCGGCCCTATGGCTACACCTTC

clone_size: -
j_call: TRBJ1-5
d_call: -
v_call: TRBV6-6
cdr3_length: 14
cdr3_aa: CASTRTVGVQPQHF
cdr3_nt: TGTGCCAGCACCAGGACTGTCGGGGTCCAGCCCCAGCATTTT

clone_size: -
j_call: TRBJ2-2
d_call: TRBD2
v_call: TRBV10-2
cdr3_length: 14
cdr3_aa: CASSGLAGFGELFF
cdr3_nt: TGCGCCAGCAGTGGACTAGCGGGGTTCGGGGAGCTGTTTTTT

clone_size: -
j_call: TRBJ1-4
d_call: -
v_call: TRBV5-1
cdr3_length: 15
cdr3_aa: CASSTTGNSGEKLFF
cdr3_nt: TGCGCCAGCAGCACAACCGGGAACTCGGGTGAAAAACTGTTTTTT

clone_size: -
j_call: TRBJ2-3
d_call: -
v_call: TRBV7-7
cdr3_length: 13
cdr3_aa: CASSFDRQGTQYF
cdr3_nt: TGTGCTAGCAGCTTTGACCGGCAGGGTACGCAGTATTTT

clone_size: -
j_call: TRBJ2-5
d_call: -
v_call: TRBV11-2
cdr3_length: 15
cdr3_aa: CASSLVPGSGETQYF
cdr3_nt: TGTGCCAGCAGCTTAGTACCGGGATCGGGGGAGACCCAGTACTTC